The 15 T cell receptor beta chains in this list originate from one sample, sequenced in a study of blood T cell repertoires in COVID-19. TCRdb's table, derived via immunoSEQ multiplex PCR, lists solely in-frame clones and lacks some. The table shows 300,000 to 400,000 clones, with around 88% occurring only once. The material sequenced was peripheral blood. These TCRs come from a woman between 25 and 40 years old with COVID-19, enrolled during active disease.

This sequence joins TRBV11-1 and TRBJ1-1, with 8 bases fitting TRBD1. This CDR3 has 13 amino acids. The V and J ends lost 8 bases and 6 bases, in that order; junction bases with no gene match: 8. Per germline, CDR1 SGHAT and CDR2 FQDESV (reference sequence). This chain's CDR3 is CASAPGTGSEAFF. The CDR3 DNA reads as TGTGCCAGCGCCCCCGGGACAGGCTCTGAAGCTTTCTTT.

In its sample, this clone was seen many times. The chain is built from TRBV4-1 and TRBJ2-7, with a weak D call TRBD2 (6 bases). Germline V CDR1 and CDR2: MGHRA, YSYEKL. V was trimmed by 4 bases and J by 2 bases, leaving 15 bases between them. CDR3 length equals 15 residues. The CDR3 sequence: CASSPLLGGTYEQYF. CDR3 in DNA: TGCGCCAGCAGCCCCCTTCTTGGGGGGACCTACGAGCAGTACTTC.

This clone was detected once. The chain couples TRBV4-2 to TRBJ1-2; D gene uncertain. The germline V gene has CDR1 LGHNA and CDR2 YNFKEQ. The CDR3 is 17 amino acids. The ends were cut back, 1 base at V and 4 bases at J, with 19 bases in the middle. The DNA of the CDR3 is TGTGCCAGCAGCCAAGCGGGAGCCCCCGGAAGGATCTATGGCTACACCTTC. Its protein is CASSQAGAPGRIYGYTF.

DNA of the CDR3: TGTGCCAGCAGCTTAGGAGGGACAGGGGATGAAAAACTGTTTTTT. Protein sequence: CASSLGGTGDEKLFF. J is TRBJ1-4 and V is TRBV7-9, with TRBD1 matching over 10 bases. The CDR3 runs to 15 residues. The V gene's germline CDR1 is SEHNR and CDR2 FQNEAQ (reference sequence). With 1 base clipped from V and 6 bases from J, the junction kept 2 bases outside the gene matches.

This clone was seen a single time. This CDR3 reads CASSPDRTEAFF. The DNA of the CDR3 is TGTGCCAGCAGCCCTGACAGGACTGAAGCTTTCTTT. The rearrangement joins TRBV12-3 or TRBV12-4 to TRBJ1-1, with a tentative D call TRBD1 (6 bases). Trimming stripped 6 bases from V and 5 bases from J, with 10 bases between. This CDR3 comprises 12 residues.

V gene TRBV4-3 combines with J gene TRBJ1-2; no reliable D call. Germline-derived CDR1 and CDR2 are LGHNA and YSLEER. V lost 1 base and J lost 4, with 13 bases in between. The CDR3 runs 15 residues. CDR3: CASSQVFGGSYGYTF. DNA of the CDR3: TGCGCCAGCAGCCAAGTTTTCGGCGGCTCCTATGGCTACACCTTC.

The gene calls are TRBV9 and TRBJ2-5; possible D gene TRBD2, 5 bases. Germline CDR1 is SGDLS and CDR2 is YYNGEE. This CDR3 comprises 15 residues. The germline V and J ends were trimmed by 0 bases and 4 bases, with 13 bases remaining between them. Here the CDR3 DNA reads TGTGCCAGCAGCGTAGGTCTCCGGGAAGGAGAGACCCAGTACTTC. Residues: CASSVGLREGETQYF.

The chain joins TRBV7-9 to TRBJ1-1, with D uncertain. The CDR3 sequence is 14 residues long. V was shortened by 2 bases and J by 1 base, with 8 bases between the two germline ends. Germline V gives CDR1 SEHNR, CDR2 FQNEAQ (reference sequence). CDR3 residues: CASSLMRENTEAFF. The DNA for the CDR3 is TGTGCCAGCAGCTTAATGCGGGAGAACACTGAAGCTTTCTTT. The whole variable domain, filled in from reference TRBV7-9 and TRBJ1-1, reads DTGVSQNPRHKITKRGQNVTFRCDPISEHNRLYWYRQTLGQGPEFLTYFQNEAQLEKSRLLSDRFSAERPKGSFSTLEIQRTEQGDSAMYLCASSLMRENTEAFFGQGTRLTVV.

The gene calls are TRBV27 and TRBJ1-3; D might be TRBD1 (5 bases). The germline V and J ends were trimmed by 2 bases and 0 bases, with 14 bases remaining between them. Germline CDR1 reads MNHEY; CDR2 reads SMNVEV (reference sequence). The CDR3 runs to 17 residues. CDR3 residues: CASSLKVPRDSGNTIYF. The CDR3 nucleotides read TGTGCCAGCAGTTTAAAGGTTCCCAGGGACTCTGGAAACACCATATATTTT.

The chain employs TRBV4-2 and TRBJ1-2; D is perhaps TRBD1 (5 bases). CDR1 is LGHNA, CDR2 YNFKEQ, per germline. The V and J ends lost 0 bases and 4 bases respectively, with 12 bases between them. The CDR3 length is 15 residues. This chain's CDR3 is CASSQDPGGGYGYTF. The CDR3 nucleotides read TGTGCCAGCAGCCAAGATCCGGGGGGGGGCTATGGCTACACCTTC.

This clone was seen a single time. The genes are TRBV14 and TRBJ1-1; 7 bases are a match to TRBD1. V lost 2 bases to trimming and J lost 10 bases; unmatched junction nucleotides: 7. The CDR3 length is 13 residues. Germline V gene data show CDR1 as SGHDN and CDR2 as FVKESK. Here the CDR3 reads CASSQFLSGGAFF. DNA for the CDR3: TGTGCCAGCAGCCAATTTCTCTCAGGGGGAGCTTTCTTT.

The chain links TRBV5-8 to TRBJ2-7, with D hard to call. CDR3 length equals 11 residues. Germline assignment: CDR1 SGHTS and CDR2 YDEGEE. Trimming stripped 4 bases from V and 6 bases from J, with 8 bases between. For the CDR3, the DNA is TGTGCCAGCAGCCCGGGTGGCGAGCAGTACGTC. Translated, it gives CASSPGGEQYV.

V usage is TRBV10-3 and J usage is TRBJ2-6; perhaps TRBD1 as D (5 bases). The germline V and J ends were trimmed by 10 bases and 4 bases, with 14 bases remaining between them. CDR1 ENHRY and CDR2 SYGVKD come from the germline V gene. There are 14 residues in the CDR3. The CDR3 loop is CATPGKSGANVLTF. The CDR3 nucleotides are TGTGCCACCCCAGGGAAATCCGGGGCCAACGTCCTGACTTTC.

The genes are TRBV7-6 and TRBJ2-5; 11 bases align to TRBD2. This CDR3 has 17 residues. Germline V gives CDR1 SGHVS, CDR2 FNYEAQ. The V and J ends lost 5 bases and 2 bases, in that order; junction bases with no gene match: 10. The CDR3 nucleotides are TGTGCCAGCAGCCTACATAGACTAGCGGGGACGCAAGAGACCCAGTACTTC. This sequence encodes CASSLHRLAGTQETQYF.

The genes are TRBV15 and TRBJ1-5; D call uncertain. V lost 7 bases, J lost 4 bases, and 20 bases lay in between. This CDR3 has 16 amino acids. Germline CDR1 is LNHNV and CDR2 is YYDKDF (reference sequence). CDR3 sequence reads: CATTPTGRNLNQPQHF. The CDR3 region has the DNA TGTGCCACCACCCCGACGGGGAGAAACCTAAATCAGCCCCAGCATTTT.